The rows below give T cell receptor beta chains drawn from one sample of a study of vaccination effects on CD4 cells after COVID-19. Measured with immunoSEQ multiplex PCR; TCRdb has only the in-frame clones, and not every one. The table shows tens of thousands of clones, with approximately 70% occurring only once. These receptors have no identified antigens. Sequences were derived from CD4+ T cells from PBMCs cultured with HCoV-OC43 spike peptides, sampled before COVID-19 vaccination. These receptors came from a human donor who received a COVID-19 vaccine. Both conserved end residues are part of each CDR3. Fields, in order: clone size, V gene, D gene, J gene, CDR3 protein, CDR3 DNA. A D gene is named only where the DNA matches it firmly. Part of the rows lack a size; the others show once, few, many or a class for expanded clones.

size: .
V: TRBV7-2
D: .
J: TRBJ1-1
CDR3: CASSPFEINTEAFF
DNA: TGTGCCAGCTCACCTTTTGAAATCAACACTGAAGCTTTCTTT

size: .
V: TRBV27
D: .
J: TRBJ1-3
CDR3: CASSTRSGNTIYF
DNA: TGTGCCAGCAGTACCCGGTCTGGAAACACCATATATTTT

size: .
V: TRBV3-1/TRBV3-2
D: .
J: TRBJ1-5
CDR3: CASSRLLGQPQHF
DNA: TGTGCCAGCAGCCGTCTTCTTGGGCAGCCCCAGCATTTT

size: .
V: TRBV7-2
D: .
J: TRBJ2-3
CDR3: CASSLWGRGTDTQYF
DNA: TGTGCCAGCAGCTTATGGGGCAGGGGCACAGATACGCAGTATTTT

size: few
V: TRBV5-6
D: .
J: TRBJ1-6
CDR3: CASSLTGGVSPLHF
DNA: TGTGCCAGCAGCTTGACCGGGGGCGTTTCACCCCTCCACTTT

size: few
V: TRBV18
D: .
J: TRBJ1-1
CDR3: CASSPRRGDRGGTEAFF
DNA: TGTGCCAGCTCACCCAGGAGGGGTGACAGAGGGGGCACTGAAGCTTTCTTT

size: .
V: TRBV5-1
D: TRBD1
J: TRBJ1-2
CDR3: CASSLGDRVGRNYGYTF
DNA: TGCGCCAGCAGCTTGGGAGACAGGGTTGGTCGTAACTATGGCTACACCTTC

size: .
V: TRBV19
D: .
J: TRBJ1-5
CDR3: CASSIQTGSPQPQHF
DNA: TGTGCCAGTAGTATACAAACAGGGTCCCCTCAGCCCCAGCATTTT

size: once
V: TRBV5-4
D: .
J: TRBJ2-5
CDR3: CASSLATGKETQYF
DNA: TGTGCCAGCAGCTTGGCCACAGGGAAGGAGACCCAGTACTTC

size: .
V: TRBV25-1
D: .
J: TRBJ1-1
CDR3: CASSGLMNTEAFF
DNA: TGTGCCAGCAGTGGCTTGATGAACACTGAAGCTTTCTTT

size: .
V: TRBV24-1
D: TRBD1
J: TRBJ1-5
CDR3: CATSDNTGVGQPQHF
DNA: TGTGCCACCAGTGACAACACAGGGGTAGGTCAGCCCCAGCATTTT

size: once
V: TRBV18
D: TRBD1
J: TRBJ2-2
CDR3: CASSQTGTGGTGELFF
DNA: TGTGCCAGCTCACAGACCGGGACAGGGGGCACCGGGGAGCTGTTTTTT

size: .
V: TRBV5-4
D: .
J: TRBJ2-5
CDR3: CASSSQGSQETQYF
DNA: TGTGCCAGCAGCTCGCAGGGTTCCCAAGAGACCCAGTACTTC

size: .
V: TRBV28
D: .
J: TRBJ1-1
CDR3: CASSFGGRTEAFF
DNA: TGTGCCAGCAGTTTTGGGGGTCGGACTGAAGCTTTCTTT

size: .
V: TRBV3-1/TRBV3-2
D: .
J: TRBJ1-2
CDR3: CASSHTQYYGYTF
DNA: TGTGCCAGCAGCCACACACAGTACTATGGCTACACCTTC

size: .
V: TRBV5-8
D: .
J: TRBJ2-1
CDR3: CASSLPGLEQFF
DNA: TGTGCCAGCAGTCTCCCGGGCTTGGAGCAGTTCTTC

size: few
V: TRBV27
D: .
J: TRBJ1-6
CDR3: CASSPGPYNSPLHF
DNA: TGTGCCAGCAGCCCGGGGCCCTATAATTCACCCCTCCACTTT

size: once
V: TRBV5-5
D: TRBD1
J: TRBJ1-3
CDR3: CASSRDSGNTIYF
DNA: TGTGCCAGCAGCCGGGACAGTGGAAACACCATATATTTT

size: .
V: TRBV6-5
D: TRBD1
J: TRBJ2-3
CDR3: CASSIYRGRDTQYF
DNA: TGTGCCAGCAGTATTTACAGGGGACGAGATACGCAGTATTTT

size: .
V: TRBV13
D: .
J: TRBJ1-3
CDR3: CASSEQGNSGNTIYF
DNA: TGTGCCAGCAGCGAGCAGGGCAACTCTGGAAACACCATATATTTT

size: .
V: TRBV28
D: .
J: TRBJ2-1
CDR3: CATHPSYNEQFF
DNA: TGTGCCACACATCCCTCCTACAATGAGCAGTTCTTC

size: few
V: TRBV19
D: .
J: TRBJ1-3
CDR3: CAIRDYSGNTIYF
DNA: TGTGCCATCCGGGATTACTCTGGAAACACCATATATTTT

size: few
V: TRBV6-5
D: TRBD1
J: TRBJ2-1
CDR3: CASRRDRDYNEQFF
DNA: TGTGCCAGCAGGAGGGACAGGGATTACAATGAGCAGTTCTTC

size: .
V: TRBV5-1
D: TRBD1
J: TRBJ1-1
CDR3: CASSWGTGGLNTEAFF
DNA: TGCGCCAGCAGCTGGGGGACAGGGGGCTTGAACACTGAAGCTTTCTTT

size: few
V: TRBV3-1/TRBV3-2
D: .
J: TRBJ1-2
CDR3: CASSHEPPRNYGYTF
DNA: TGTGCCAGCAGCCATGAACCCCCGAGGAACTATGGCTACACCTTC

size: .
V: TRBV7-3
D: .
J: TRBJ1-4
CDR3: CASSPGAATNEKLFF
DNA: TGTGCCAGCAGCCCCGGGGCCGCAACTAATGAAAAACTGTTTTTT

size: once
V: TRBV7-2
D: .
J: TRBJ1-2
CDR3: CASSLADGYTF
DNA: TGTGCCAGCAGCTTAGCAGACGGCTACACCTTC

size: .
V: TRBV19
D: .
J: TRBJ1-5
CDR3: CASSIAAGNQPQHF
DNA: TGTGCCAGTAGTATCGCGGCAGGCAATCAGCCCCAGCATTTT

size: .
V: TRBV10-1
D: TRBD1
J: TRBJ1-4
CDR3: CASSEYTLRPGGTNEKLFF
DNA: TGCGCCAGCAGTGAGTATACCCTTCGGCCAGGGGGGACTAATGAAAAACTGTTTTTT

size: .
V: TRBV5-1
D: TRBD2
J: TRBJ2-5
CDR3: CASSLGTGGAQETQYF
DNA: TGCGCCAGCAGCTTGGGGACGGGGGGGGCACAAGAGACCCAGTACTTC

size: .
V: TRBV7-2
D: .
J: TRBJ1-6
CDR3: CASSLRPGGARSNSPLHF
DNA: TGTGCCAGCAGCTTAAGGCCTGGGGGGGCGCGGAGTAATTCACCCCTCCACTTT

size: .
V: TRBV27
D: TRBD2
J: TRBJ2-5
CDR3: CASSLSLGLAAKETQYF
DNA: TGTGCCAGCAGTTTATCTTTGGGACTAGCGGCAAAAGAGACCCAGTACTTC

size: .
V: TRBV7-2
D: .
J: TRBJ2-3
CDR3: CASSAGFTDTQYF
DNA: TGTGCCAGCAGCGCGGGATTTACAGATACGCAGTATTTT

size: .
V: TRBV7-3
D: TRBD1
J: TRBJ2-3
CDR3: CASSLNPRGLGTDTQYF
DNA: TGTGCCAGCAGCTTAAACCCCAGGGGGCTCGGCACAGATACGCAGTATTTT

size: .
V: TRBV25-1
D: TRBD1
J: TRBJ1-6
CDR3: CASSQGQGNSPLHF
DNA: TGTGCCAGCAGTCAAGGACAGGGAAATTCACCCCTCCACTTT

size: .
V: TRBV6-1
D: TRBD1
J: TRBJ1-2
CDR3: CASSEEDRFAGYTF
DNA: TGTGCCAGCAGTGAGGAGGACAGGTTTGCTGGCTACACCTTC

size: .
V: TRBV19
D: TRBD1
J: TRBJ1-2
CDR3: CASSTDGTEPYGYTF
DNA: TGTGCCAGTAGTACCGACGGGACAGAACCCTATGGCTACACCTTC

size: few
V: TRBV7-9
D: .
J: TRBJ1-3
CDR3: CASSLDQGLDTIYF
DNA: TGTGCCAGCAGCTTAGATCAGGGTTTGGACACCATATATTTT

size: .
V: TRBV19
D: TRBD1
J: TRBJ1-3
CDR3: CASSMAGQGSGNTIYF
DNA: TGTGCCAGTAGTATGGCAGGACAGGGGAGCGGAAACACCATATATTTT

size: once
V: TRBV6-6
D: .
J: TRBJ1-2
CDR3: CASSSEDISPGYTF
DNA: TGTGCCAGCAGTTCCGAAGACATATCACCTGGCTACACCTTC

size: .
V: TRBV5-1
D: .
J: TRBJ1-1
CDR3: CASSLVGSDTEAFF
DNA: TGCGCCAGCAGCTTGGTAGGGAGTGACACTGAAGCTTTCTTT

size: .
V: TRBV3-1/TRBV3-2
D: .
J: TRBJ2-3
CDR3: CASIRDSTDTQYF
DNA: TGTGCCAGCATCCGGGACTCCACAGATACGCAGTATTTT

size: few
V: TRBV5-1
D: .
J: TRBJ1-1
CDR3: CASSLAWENTEAFF
DNA: TGCGCCAGCAGCTTGGCCTGGGAGAACACTGAAGCTTTCTTT

size: few
V: TRBV2
D: .
J: TRBJ1-3
CDR3: CASSRDTGGNTIYF
DNA: TGTGCCAGCAGTAGGGACACCGGCGGGAACACCATATATTTT

size: .
V: TRBV7-2
D: .
J: TRBJ2-1
CDR3: CASSSAPGGSYNEQFF
DNA: TGTGCCAGCAGCTCCGCCCCGGGCGGTTCCTACAATGAGCAGTTCTTC

size: once
V: TRBV3-1/TRBV3-2
D: .
J: TRBJ1-4
CDR3: CASSQAGRQLFF
DNA: TGTGCCAGCAGCCAAGCTGGGAGACAACTGTTTTTT

size: .
V: TRBV15
D: .
J: TRBJ1-1
CDR3: CATSPRGTKMNTEAFF
DNA: TGTGCCACCAGCCCCCGCGGGACAAAGATGAACACTGAAGCTTTCTTT

size: once
V: TRBV6-5
D: .
J: TRBJ1-2
CDR3: CASSPRTVYGYTF
DNA: TGTGCCAGCAGCCCGAGGACAGTCTATGGCTACACCTTC

size: .
V: TRBV2
D: TRBD1
J: TRBJ1-2
CDR3: CASSEGGQRRTF
DNA: TGTGCCAGCAGTGAAGGGGGACAGCGGCGAACCTTC

size: .
V: TRBV5-1
D: .
J: TRBJ2-5
CDR3: CASRQGGETQYF
DNA: TGCGCCAGCAGGCAGGGCGGGGAGACCCAGTACTTC

size: .
V: TRBV19
D: .
J: TRBJ1-2
CDR3: CASSRTSNYGYTF
DNA: TGTGCCAGTAGTAGGACAAGTAACTATGGCTACACCTTC

size: .
V: TRBV6-5
D: .
J: TRBJ1-2
CDR3: CASSYSLVTGYGYTF
DNA: TGTGCCAGCAGTTACTCGTTGGTGACAGGCTATGGCTACACCTTC